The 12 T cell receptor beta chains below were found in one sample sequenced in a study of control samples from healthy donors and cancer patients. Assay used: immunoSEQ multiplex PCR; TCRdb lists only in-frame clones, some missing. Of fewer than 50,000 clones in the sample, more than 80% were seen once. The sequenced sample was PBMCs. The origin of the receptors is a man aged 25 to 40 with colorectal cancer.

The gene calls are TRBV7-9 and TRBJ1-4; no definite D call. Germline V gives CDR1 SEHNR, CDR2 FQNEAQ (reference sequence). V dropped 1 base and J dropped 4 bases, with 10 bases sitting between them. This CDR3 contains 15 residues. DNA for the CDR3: TGTGCCAGCAGCTTAGATTTTGTCGGTAATGAAAAACTGTTTTTT. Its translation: CASSLDFVGNEKLFF.

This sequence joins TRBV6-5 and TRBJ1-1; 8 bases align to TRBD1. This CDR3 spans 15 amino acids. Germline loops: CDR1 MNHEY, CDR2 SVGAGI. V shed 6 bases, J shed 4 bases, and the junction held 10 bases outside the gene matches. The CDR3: CASRDPQGAGTEAFF. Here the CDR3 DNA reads TGTGCCAGCAGGGACCCTCAGGGGGCTGGCACTGAAGCTTTCTTT.

The CDR3: CASSYSQGQTPLHF. CDR3 coding DNA: TGTGCCAGCAGTTACTCGCAGGGGCAAACACCCCTCCACTTT. J is TRBJ1-6 and V is TRBV6-7; TRBD1 is a possible D gene (6 bases). TRBV6-7 is flagged as an ORF with uncertain function. V shed 0 bases and J shed 11 bases, with 11 bases lying between them. The CDR3 has 14 residues.

Written as DNA, the CDR3 is TGTGCCAGCAGTTTACTCGGGACAGGAAAAAGCAATCAGCCCCAGCATTTT. This gives the protein CASSLLGTGKSNQPQHF. V gene TRBV27 combines with J gene TRBJ1-5, with TRBD1 matching over 8 bases. Germline V gives CDR1 MNHEY, CDR2 SMNVEV (reference sequence). V lost 2 bases, J lost 1 base, and 7 bases stayed unmatched. The CDR3 extends over 17 amino acids.

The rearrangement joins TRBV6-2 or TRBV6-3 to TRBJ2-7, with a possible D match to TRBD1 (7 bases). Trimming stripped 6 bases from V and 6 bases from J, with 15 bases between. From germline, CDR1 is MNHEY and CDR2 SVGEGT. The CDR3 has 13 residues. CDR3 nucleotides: TGTGCCAGCAGCTCTCTCCAGGGGGGCGAGCAGTACGTC. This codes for CASSSLQGGEQYV.

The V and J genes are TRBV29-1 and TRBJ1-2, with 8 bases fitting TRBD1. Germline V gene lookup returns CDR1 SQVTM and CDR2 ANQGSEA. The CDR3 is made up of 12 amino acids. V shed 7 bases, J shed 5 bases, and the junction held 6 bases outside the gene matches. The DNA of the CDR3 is TGCAGCGGTGTCAGGGGGCGGTATGGCTACACCTTC. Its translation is CSGVRGRYGYTF.

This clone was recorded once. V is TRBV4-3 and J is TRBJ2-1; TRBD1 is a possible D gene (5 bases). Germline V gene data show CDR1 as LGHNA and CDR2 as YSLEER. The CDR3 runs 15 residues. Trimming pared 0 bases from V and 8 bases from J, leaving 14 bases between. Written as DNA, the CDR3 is TGCGCCAGCAGCCAAGAAAGGATCAGGGTTCATGAGCAGTTCTTC. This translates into CASSQERIRVHEQFF.

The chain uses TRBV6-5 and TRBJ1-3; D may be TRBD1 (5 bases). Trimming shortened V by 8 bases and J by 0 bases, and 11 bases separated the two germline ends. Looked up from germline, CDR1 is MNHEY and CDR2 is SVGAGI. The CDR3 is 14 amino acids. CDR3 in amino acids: CASGGRFSGNTIYF. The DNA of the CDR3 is TGTGCCAGCGGGGGACGGTTCTCTGGAAACACCATATATTTT.

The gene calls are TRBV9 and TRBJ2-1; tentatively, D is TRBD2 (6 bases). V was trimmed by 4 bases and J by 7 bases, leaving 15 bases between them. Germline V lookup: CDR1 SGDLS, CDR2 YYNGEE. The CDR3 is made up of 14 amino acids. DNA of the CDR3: TGTGCCAGCAGCACCCGGTGGGAGGTTAATGAGCAGTTCTTC. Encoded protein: CASSTRWEVNEQFF.

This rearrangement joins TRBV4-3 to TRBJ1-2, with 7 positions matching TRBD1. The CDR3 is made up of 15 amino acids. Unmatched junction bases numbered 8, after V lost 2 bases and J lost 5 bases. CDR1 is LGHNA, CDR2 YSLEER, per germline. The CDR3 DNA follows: TGCGCCAGCAGCCAAACCAGGGGGTCCCCATATGGCTACACCTTC. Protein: CASSQTRGSPYGYTF.

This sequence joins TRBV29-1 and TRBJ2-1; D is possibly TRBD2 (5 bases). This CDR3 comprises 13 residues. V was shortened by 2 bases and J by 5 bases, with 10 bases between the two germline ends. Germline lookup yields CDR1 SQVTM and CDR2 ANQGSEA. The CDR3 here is CSVEKVRDNEQFF. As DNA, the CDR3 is TGCAGCGTTGAAAAAGTGAGGGACAATGAGCAGTTCTTC.

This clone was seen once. CDR3 amino acids: CASRTGLEEKLFF. The CDR3 nucleotides read TGTGCCAGCAGGACAGGGCTTGAAGAAAAACTGTTTTTT. J is TRBJ1-4 and V is TRBV5-4; TRBD1 aligns across 7 bases. Germline CDR1 SGHNT, CDR2 YYREEE (reference sequence). The V segment lost 5 bases and the J segment 8 bases; nucleotides outside the gene matches: 6. The CDR3 covers 13 residues.